These T cell receptor beta chains were read from a single sample in a study of control samples from healthy donors and cancer patients. Repertoires were generated with immunoSEQ multiplex PCR, while TCRdb's copy carries only in-frame clones and drops some. Of tens of thousands of clones listed, around nine tenths were seen once; the top ten hold roughly 0.8%. Sequenced sample: PBMCs. The receptor source for this set is a young man with colorectal cancer. CDR3s include the opening cysteine and the closing phenylalanine or tryptophan. The order of the fields is J gene, D gene, clone size, V gene, CDR3 protein, CDR3 DNA. D genes are given only for firm matches. Only part of the rows carry a size: once, few, many, or a class if the clone is expanded.

TRBJ2-3 | TRBD2 | - | TRBV9 | CASSGTGGISDTQYF | TGTGCCAGCAGCGGAACGGGGGGTATCTCAGATACGCAGTATTTT
TRBJ1-1 | TRBD1 | - | TRBV15 | CATSDRQGRTEAFF | TGTGCCACCAGCGATCGACAGGGCAGGACTGAAGCTTTCTTT
TRBJ1-1 | TRBD1 | - | TRBV19 | CATGDRGRNTEAFF | TGTGCCACTGGGGATAGGGGGCGGAACACTGAAGCTTTCTTT
TRBJ1-4 | - | - | TRBV9 | CASSVSADFNEKLFF | TGTGCCAGCAGCGTAAGTGCGGACTTTAATGAAAAACTGTTTTTT
TRBJ1-5 | - | - | TRBV6-2/TRBV6-3 | CASSYSKMGPQHF | TGTGCCAGCAGTTACTCGAAAATGGGACCCCAGCATTTT
TRBJ1-4 | - | - | TRBV6-5 | CASRERGGFEKLFF | TGTGCCAGCCGAGAACGGGGAGGGTTCGAAAAACTGTTTTTT
TRBJ1-3 | - | - | TRBV2 | CASSVGGSGNTTYF | TGTGCCAGCAGTGTGGGGGGCTCTGGAAACACCACATATTTT
TRBJ1-2 | - | - | TRBV19 | CASSNPSTLKIGYTF | TGTGCCAGTAGTAACCCATCGACACTTAAGATTGGCTACACCTTC
TRBJ2-3 | TRBD2 | - | TRBV10-3 | CATNGGGGTDTQYF | TGTGCCACGAACGGGGGGGGTGGAACAGATACGCAGTATTTT
TRBJ1-1 | - | - | TRBV6-1 | CASSEVRVTEAFF | TGTGCCAGCAGTGAAGTCAGGGTAACTGAAGCTTTCTTT
TRBJ2-2 | - | - | TRBV12-5 | CASGLGANGELFF | TGTGCTAGTGGTTTGGGCGCAAACGGGGAGCTGTTTTTT
TRBJ2-1 | - | - | TRBV3-1/TRBV3-2 | CASSQESASRGEQFF | TGTGCCAGCAGCCAAGAGAGCGCCTCTCGGGGAGAGCAGTTCTTC
TRBJ1-1 | - | - | TRBV12-3/TRBV12-4 | CASSRESRAFF | TGTGCCAGCAGCCGAGAGAGCCGAGCTTTCTTT
TRBJ2-5 | - | - | TRBV2 | CASRQSQETQYF | TGTGCCAGTCGTCAGTCCCAAGAGACCCAGTACTTC
TRBJ1-1 | - | - | TRBV4-3 | CASSAQKNTEAFF | TGCGCCAGCAGCGCTCAGAAGAACACTGAAGCTTTCTTT
TRBJ2-3 | - | - | TRBV7-8 | CASSPRQVPDTQYF | TGTGCCAGCAGCCCCAGACAGGTCCCAGATACGCAGTATTTT
TRBJ2-1 | TRBD2 | - | TRBV10-3 | CAISASGGRNEQFF | TGTGCCATCAGTGCTTCGGGGGGGCGAAATGAGCAGTTCTTC
TRBJ1-2 | - | - | TRBV2 | CASSVREANYGYTF | TGTGCCAGCAGTGTCAGGGAAGCTAACTATGGCTACACCTTC
TRBJ2-2 | - | - | TRBV2 | CASSVTRQGTGELFF | TGTGCCAGCAGTGTTACCCGTCAGGGGACCGGGGAGCTGTTTTTT
TRBJ1-5 | - | - | TRBV9 | CASSVGAGNQPQHF | TGTGCCAGCAGCGTAGGGGCAGGTAATCAGCCCCAGCATTTT
TRBJ1-3 | - | once | TRBV4-3 | CASSPDRPSGNTIYF | TGCGCCAGCAGCCCCGACAGGCCCTCTGGAAACACCATATATTTT
TRBJ2-3 | - | - | TRBV11-2 | CASSLDQGNSYYPRDTQYF | TGTGCCAGCAGCTTAGATCAGGGCAACAGTTATTACCCCCGAGATACGCAGTATTTT
TRBJ1-1 | TRBD1 | - | TRBV25-1 | CASSVGTGTGYWGTEAFF | TGTGCCAGCAGTGTGGGGACCGGGACAGGGTATTGGGGCACTGAAGCTTTCTTT
TRBJ2-6 | TRBD1 | - | TRBV9 | CASSPHGTGTSGANVLTF | TGTGCCAGCAGCCCCCACGGGACAGGGACCTCTGGGGCCAACGTCCTGACTTTC
TRBJ2-3 | - | - | TRBV5-4 | CASSGLFAGTDTQYF | TGTGCCAGCAGCGGCCTGTTTGCTGGCACAGATACGCAGTATTTT
TRBJ1-1 | - | - | TRBV4-3 | CASSQDIGQGRTEAFF | TGCGCCAGCAGCCAAGATATCGGTCAGGGTCGGACTGAAGCTTTCTTT
TRBJ1-1 | - | - | TRBV6-5 | CASRMDGDTEAFF | TGTGCCAGCAGGATGGATGGGGACACTGAAGCTTTCTTT
TRBJ1-2 | - | - | TRBV5-6 | CASSDVQTGGSYGYTF | TGTGCCAGCAGCGATGTCCAGACTGGGGGTTCTTATGGCTACACCTTC
TRBJ2-7 | - | - | TRBV4-3 | CASSQSIGRPYEQYF | TGCGCCAGCAGCCAGTCTATCGGACGGCCCTACGAGCAGTACTTC
TRBJ1-4 | TRBD1 | - | TRBV6-6 | CASSARDRGEKLFF | TGTGCCAGCAGTGCCCGGGACAGGGGGGAAAAACTGTTTTTT
TRBJ2-2 | - | once | TRBV5-4 | CASSLEDSTGELFF | TGTGCCAGCAGCTTGGAGGACAGTACCGGGGAGCTGTTTTTT
TRBJ2-1 | TRBD1 | - | TRBV4-3 | CASSQEGDRGVNEQFF | TGCGCCAGCAGCCAAGAAGGGGACAGGGGGGTCAATGAGCAGTTCTTC
TRBJ2-2 | - | - | TRBV10-2 | CASTDSNPLTRTGELFF | TGCGCCAGCACCGATAGTAATCCTTTAACGCGGACCGGGGAGCTGTTTTTT
TRBJ1-5 | - | - | TRBV18 | CASSPKRLGNQPQHF | TGTGCCAGCTCACCGAAAAGGCTAGGCAATCAGCCCCAGCATTTT
TRBJ2-6 | - | - | TRBV6-1 | CASSDYNRSGANVLTF | TGTGCCAGCAGTGATTATAATCGCTCTGGGGCCAACGTCCTGACTTTC
TRBJ2-3 | - | - | TRBV7-2 | CASSLDIPRDTQYF | TGTGCCAGCAGCTTAGACATCCCGCGGGATACGCAGTATTTT
TRBJ1-2 | - | - | TRBV15 | CATSRDGSGFYGYTF | TGTGCCACCAGCAGAGATGGGAGCGGCTTCTATGGCTACACCTTC
TRBJ2-2 | TRBD1 | once | TRBV6-5 | CASSYDRGRTGELFF | TGTGCCAGCAGTTACGACAGGGGTCGTACCGGGGAGCTGTTTTTT
TRBJ2-5 | - | - | TRBV15 | CATSRVQYETQYF | TGTGCCACCAGCAGAGTCCAGTACGAGACCCAGTACTTC
TRBJ2-4 | - | - | TRBV3-1/TRBV3-2 | CASSQGWQGRNIQYF | TGTGCCAGCAGCCAAGGATGGCAGGGACGCAACATTCAGTACTTC
TRBJ2-3 | TRBD1 | - | TRBV19 | CASSIGTGTRTDTQYF | TGTGCCAGTAGTATCGGGACAGGAACCCGCACAGATACGCAGTATTTT
TRBJ2-2 | - | few | TRBV19 | CASSVYRGRTSVSTGELFF | TGTGCCAGTAGTGTCTACAGGGGGCGGACTAGCGTGAGCACCGGGGAGCTGTTTTTT
TRBJ1-2 | - | - | TRBV24-1 | CATSGPGTLTF | TGTGCCACCAGTGGACCCGGGACTCTGACCTTC
TRBJ2-3 | TRBD2 | - | TRBV6-5 | CASRLAGTDTQYF | TGTGCCAGCAGACTAGCGGGGACAGATACGCAGTATTTT
TRBJ2-5 | TRBD2 | - | TRBV5-1 | CATQEGGLAGGQETQYF | TGCGCCACCCAGGAAGGGGGACTAGCGGGGGGCCAAGAGACCCAGTACTTC
TRBJ2-3 | - | - | TRBV9 | CASSVIAELDTQYF | TGTGCCAGCAGCGTAATCGCCGAGCTAGATACGCAGTATTTT
TRBJ2-3 | - | - | TRBV27 | CASNFGGTDTQYF | TGTGCCAGCAACTTCGGGGGCACAGATACGCAGTATTTT
TRBJ2-7 | - | - | TRBV3-1/TRBV3-2 | CASSQDPRTAKSSYEQYF | TGTGCCAGCAGCCAAGACCCCCGGACAGCTAAGAGCTCCTACGAGCAGTACTTC